This entry is about one T cell receptor (beta chain). This entry comes from a study of blood T cell repertoires in COVID-19. Study at large: Samples taken during acute and convalescent COVID-19 were collected in the United States, Italy and Spain. In each case, the material was cDNA or gDNA derived from T cells, B-cell-depleted T cells, or PBMCs.

It was during active infection that Seattle patients were enrolled and then longitudinally followed. The germline V gene encodes CDR1 LNHDA and CDR2 SQIVND (reference sequence). Trimming removed 6 bases from V and 6 bases from J; junction bases left unmatched: 7. CDR3 size: 15 residues. How the authors handled the data: Amplification with reference gene primers provided the estimates of nucleated cell counts. This table comes from immunoSEQ multiplex PCR, and its TCRdb copy is limited to in-frame clones, with some not included. V and J calls and clone size are as listed in that table; D and trimming were resolved from the DNA. The sample has about 260,000 clones, around 92% seen once.

Sequenced material: peripheral blood. The source of this sequence is a person under 35 with COVID-19, enrolled during active disease. V is TRBV19 and J is TRBJ2-5, with 13 bases that match TRBD2. DNA of the CDR3: TGTGCCAGTAGCTCGGGACTAGCGGGACTAAAGACCCAGTACTTC. This translates into CASSSGLAGLKTQYF.